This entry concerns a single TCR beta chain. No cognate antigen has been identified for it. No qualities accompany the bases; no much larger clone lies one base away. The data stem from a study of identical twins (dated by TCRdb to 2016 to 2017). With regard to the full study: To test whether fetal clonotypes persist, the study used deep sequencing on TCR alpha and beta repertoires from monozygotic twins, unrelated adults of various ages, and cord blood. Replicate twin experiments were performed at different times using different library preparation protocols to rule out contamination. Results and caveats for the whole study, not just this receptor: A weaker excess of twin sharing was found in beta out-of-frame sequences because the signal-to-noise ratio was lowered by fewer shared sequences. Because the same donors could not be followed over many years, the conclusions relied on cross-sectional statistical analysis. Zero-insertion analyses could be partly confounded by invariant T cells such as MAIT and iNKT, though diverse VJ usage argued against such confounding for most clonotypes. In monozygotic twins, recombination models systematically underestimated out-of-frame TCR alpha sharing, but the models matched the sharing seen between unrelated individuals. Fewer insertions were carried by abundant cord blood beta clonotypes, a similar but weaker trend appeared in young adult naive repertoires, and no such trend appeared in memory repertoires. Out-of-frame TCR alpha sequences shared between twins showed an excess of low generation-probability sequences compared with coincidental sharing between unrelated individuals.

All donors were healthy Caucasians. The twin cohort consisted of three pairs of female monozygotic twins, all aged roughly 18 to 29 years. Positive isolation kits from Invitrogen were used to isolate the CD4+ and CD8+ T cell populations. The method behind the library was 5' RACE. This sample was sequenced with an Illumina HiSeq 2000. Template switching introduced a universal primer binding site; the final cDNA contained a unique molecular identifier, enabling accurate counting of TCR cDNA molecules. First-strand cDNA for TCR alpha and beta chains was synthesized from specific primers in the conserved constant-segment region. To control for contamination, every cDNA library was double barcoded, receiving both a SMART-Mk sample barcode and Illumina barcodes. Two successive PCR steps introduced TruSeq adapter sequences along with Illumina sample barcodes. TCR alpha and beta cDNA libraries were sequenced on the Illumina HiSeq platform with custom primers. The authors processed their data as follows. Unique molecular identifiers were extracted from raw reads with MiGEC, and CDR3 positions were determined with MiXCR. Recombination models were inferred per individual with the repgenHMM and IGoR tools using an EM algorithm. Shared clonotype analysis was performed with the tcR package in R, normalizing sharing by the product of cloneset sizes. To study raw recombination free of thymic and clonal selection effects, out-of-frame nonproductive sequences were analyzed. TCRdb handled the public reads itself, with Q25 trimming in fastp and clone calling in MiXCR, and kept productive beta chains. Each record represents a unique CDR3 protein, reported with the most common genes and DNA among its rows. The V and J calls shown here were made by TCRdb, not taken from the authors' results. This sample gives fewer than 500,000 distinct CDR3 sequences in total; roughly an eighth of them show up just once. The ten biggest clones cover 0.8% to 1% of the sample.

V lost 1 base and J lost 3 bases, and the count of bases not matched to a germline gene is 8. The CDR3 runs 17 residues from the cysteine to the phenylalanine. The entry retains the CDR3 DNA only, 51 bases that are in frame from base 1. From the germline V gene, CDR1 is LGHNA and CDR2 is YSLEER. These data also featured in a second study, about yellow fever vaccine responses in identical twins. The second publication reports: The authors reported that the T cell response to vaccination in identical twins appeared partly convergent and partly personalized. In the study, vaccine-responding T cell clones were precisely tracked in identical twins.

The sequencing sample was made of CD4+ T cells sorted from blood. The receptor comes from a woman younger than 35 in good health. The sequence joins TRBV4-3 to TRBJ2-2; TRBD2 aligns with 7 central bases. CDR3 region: CASSQVTSQFYTGELFF. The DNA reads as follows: TGCGCCAGCAGCCAAGTGACTAGCCAATTTTACACCGGGGAGCTGTTTTTT.